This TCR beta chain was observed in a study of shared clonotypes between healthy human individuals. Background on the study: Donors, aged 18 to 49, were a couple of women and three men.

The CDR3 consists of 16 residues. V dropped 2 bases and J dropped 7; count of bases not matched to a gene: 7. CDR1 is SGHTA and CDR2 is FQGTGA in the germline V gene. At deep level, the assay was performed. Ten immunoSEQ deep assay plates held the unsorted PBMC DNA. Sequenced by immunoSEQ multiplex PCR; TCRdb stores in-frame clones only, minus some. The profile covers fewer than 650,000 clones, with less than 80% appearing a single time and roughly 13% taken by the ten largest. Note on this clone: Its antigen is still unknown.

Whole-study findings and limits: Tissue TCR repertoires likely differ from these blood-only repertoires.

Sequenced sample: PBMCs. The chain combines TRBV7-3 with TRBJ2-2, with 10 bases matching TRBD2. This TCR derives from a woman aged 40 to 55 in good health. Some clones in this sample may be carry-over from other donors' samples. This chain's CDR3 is CASSLGLAGAIGELFF. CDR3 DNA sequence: TGTGCCAGCAGCTTAGGGCTAGCGGGAGCGATCGGGGAGCTGTTTTTT.